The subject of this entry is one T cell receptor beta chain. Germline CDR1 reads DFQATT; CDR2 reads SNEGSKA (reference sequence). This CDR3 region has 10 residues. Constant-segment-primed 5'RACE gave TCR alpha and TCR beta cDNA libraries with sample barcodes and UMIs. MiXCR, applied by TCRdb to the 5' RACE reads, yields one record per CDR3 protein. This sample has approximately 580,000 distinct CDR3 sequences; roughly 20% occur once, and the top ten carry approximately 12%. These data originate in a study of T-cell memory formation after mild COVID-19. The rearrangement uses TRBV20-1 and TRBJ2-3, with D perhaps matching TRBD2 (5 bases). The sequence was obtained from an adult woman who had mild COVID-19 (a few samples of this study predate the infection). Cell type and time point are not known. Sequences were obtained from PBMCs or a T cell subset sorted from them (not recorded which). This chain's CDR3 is CSLATDTQYF. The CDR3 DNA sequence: TGCAGCCTAGCAACAGATACGCAGTATTTT.